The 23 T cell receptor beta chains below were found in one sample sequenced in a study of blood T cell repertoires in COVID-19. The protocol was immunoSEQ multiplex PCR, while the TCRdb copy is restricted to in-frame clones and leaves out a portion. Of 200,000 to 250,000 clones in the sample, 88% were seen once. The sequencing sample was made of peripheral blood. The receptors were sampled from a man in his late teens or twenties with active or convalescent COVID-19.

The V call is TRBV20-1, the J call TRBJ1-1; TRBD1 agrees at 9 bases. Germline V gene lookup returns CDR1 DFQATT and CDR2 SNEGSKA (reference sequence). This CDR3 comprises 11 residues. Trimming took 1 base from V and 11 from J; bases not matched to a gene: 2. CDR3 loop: CSARGGTGAFF. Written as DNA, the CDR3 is TGCAGTGCTAGAGGCGGGACAGGGGCTTTCTTT.

DNA for the CDR3: TGTGCCAGCTCACCAGTTGCGTCAGGGGAACTCAATGGCTACACCTTC. As protein: CASSPVASGELNGYTF. The chain couples TRBV18 to TRBJ1-2; TRBD1 might be the D (6 bases). The CDR3 has 16 amino acids. V was clipped by 2 bases and J by 6 bases, with 19 bases between them. In germline, CDR1 is KGHSH, CDR2 LQKENI.

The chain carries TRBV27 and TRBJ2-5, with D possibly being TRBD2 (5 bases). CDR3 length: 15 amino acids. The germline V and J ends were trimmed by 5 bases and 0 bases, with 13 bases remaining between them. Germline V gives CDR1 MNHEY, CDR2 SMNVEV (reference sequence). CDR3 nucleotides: TGTGCCAGCAGTCAACTAGTAAACTACCAAGAGACCCAGTACTTC. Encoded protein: CASSQLVNYQETQYF.

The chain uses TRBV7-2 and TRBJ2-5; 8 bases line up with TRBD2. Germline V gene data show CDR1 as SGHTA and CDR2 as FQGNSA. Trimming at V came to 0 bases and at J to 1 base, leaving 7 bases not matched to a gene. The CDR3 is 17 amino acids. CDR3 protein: CASSLARVAGPQETQYF. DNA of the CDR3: TGTGCCAGCAGCTTAGCGAGGGTAGCGGGGCCCCAAGAGACCCAGTACTTC.

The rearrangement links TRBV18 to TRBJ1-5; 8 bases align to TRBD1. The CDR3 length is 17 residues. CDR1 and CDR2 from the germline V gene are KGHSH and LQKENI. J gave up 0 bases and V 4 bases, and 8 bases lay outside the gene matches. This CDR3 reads CASSRGQGPSSNQPQHF. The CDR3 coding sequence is TGTGCCAGCTCACGTGGACAGGGACCCTCTAGCAATCAGCCCCAGCATTTT.

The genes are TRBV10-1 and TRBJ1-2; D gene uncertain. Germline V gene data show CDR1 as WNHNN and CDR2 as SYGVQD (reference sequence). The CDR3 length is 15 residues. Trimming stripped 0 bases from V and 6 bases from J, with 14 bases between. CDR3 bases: TGCGCCAGCAGTGAGTCGAGAGGAGGTACGGATGGCTACACCTTC. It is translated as CASSESRGGTDGYTF.

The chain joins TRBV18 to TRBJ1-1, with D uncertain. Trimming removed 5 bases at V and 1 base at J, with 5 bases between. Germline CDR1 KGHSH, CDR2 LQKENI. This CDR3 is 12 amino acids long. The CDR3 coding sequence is TGTGCCAGCTCAAACAGGAACACTGAAGCTTTCTTT. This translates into CASSNRNTEAFF.

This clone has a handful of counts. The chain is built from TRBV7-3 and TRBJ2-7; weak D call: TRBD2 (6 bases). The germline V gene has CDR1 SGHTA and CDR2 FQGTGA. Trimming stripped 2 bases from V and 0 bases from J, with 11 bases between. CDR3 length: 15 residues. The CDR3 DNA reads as TGTGCCAGCAGCTTAGACCACGGGGGCTCCTACGAGCAGTACTTC. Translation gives CASSLDHGGSYEQYF.

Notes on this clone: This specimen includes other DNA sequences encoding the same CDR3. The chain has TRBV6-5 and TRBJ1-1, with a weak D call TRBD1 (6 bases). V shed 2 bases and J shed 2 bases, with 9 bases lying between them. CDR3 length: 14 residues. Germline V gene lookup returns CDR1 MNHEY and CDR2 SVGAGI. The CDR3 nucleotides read TGTGCCAGCAGTTACCTACAGGGCAACACTGAAGCTTTCTTT. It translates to CASSYLQGNTEAFF.

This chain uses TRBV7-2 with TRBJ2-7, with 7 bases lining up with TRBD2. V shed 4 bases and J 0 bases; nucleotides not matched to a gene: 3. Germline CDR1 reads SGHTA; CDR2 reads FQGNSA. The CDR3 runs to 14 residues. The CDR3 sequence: CASSSSGTSYEQYF. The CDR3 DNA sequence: TGTGCCAGCAGCTCTAGCGGAACCTCCTACGAGCAGTACTTC. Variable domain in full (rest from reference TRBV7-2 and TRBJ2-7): GAGVSQSPSNKVTEKGKDVELRCDPISGHTALYWYRQSLGQGLEFLIYFQGNSAPDKSGLPSDRFSAERTGGSVSTLTIQRTQQEDSAVYLCASSSSGTSYEQYFGPGTRLTVT.

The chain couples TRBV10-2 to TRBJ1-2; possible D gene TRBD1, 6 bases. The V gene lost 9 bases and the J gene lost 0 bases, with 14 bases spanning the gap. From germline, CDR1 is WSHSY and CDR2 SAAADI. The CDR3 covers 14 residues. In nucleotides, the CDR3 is TGCGCCAGTAATCCAGGGGAAGCTAACTATGGCTACACCTTC. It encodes CASNPGEANYGYTF.

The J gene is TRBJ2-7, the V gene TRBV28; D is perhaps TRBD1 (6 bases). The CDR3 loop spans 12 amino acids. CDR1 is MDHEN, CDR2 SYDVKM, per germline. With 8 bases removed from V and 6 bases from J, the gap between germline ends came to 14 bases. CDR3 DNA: TGTGCCAGCCTGGTACAGGGTTCCGAGCAGTACTTC. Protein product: CASLVQGSEQYF.

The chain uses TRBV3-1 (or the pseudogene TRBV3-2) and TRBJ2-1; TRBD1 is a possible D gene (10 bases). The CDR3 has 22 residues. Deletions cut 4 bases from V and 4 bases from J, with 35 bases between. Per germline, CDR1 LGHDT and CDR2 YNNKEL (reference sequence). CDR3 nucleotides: TGTGCCAGCAGCCCGCGGACAGGGGGTGGTGGGACTAGCTTCCCGGTTTACAATGAGCAGTTCTTC. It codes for CASSPRTGGGGTSFPVYNEQFF.

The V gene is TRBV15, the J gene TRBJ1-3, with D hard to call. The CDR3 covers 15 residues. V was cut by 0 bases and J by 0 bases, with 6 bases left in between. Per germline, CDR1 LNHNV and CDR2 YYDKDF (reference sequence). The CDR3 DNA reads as TGTGCCACCAGCAGAGACCGAGCCTCTGGAAACACCATATATTTT. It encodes CATSRDRASGNTIYF.

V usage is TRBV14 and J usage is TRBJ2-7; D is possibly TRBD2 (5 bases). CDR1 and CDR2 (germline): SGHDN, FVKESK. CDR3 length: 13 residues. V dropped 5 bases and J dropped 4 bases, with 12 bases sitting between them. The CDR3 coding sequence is TGTGCCAGCAGCAGGACTTTGCAATACGAGCAGTACTTC. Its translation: CASSRTLQYEQYF.

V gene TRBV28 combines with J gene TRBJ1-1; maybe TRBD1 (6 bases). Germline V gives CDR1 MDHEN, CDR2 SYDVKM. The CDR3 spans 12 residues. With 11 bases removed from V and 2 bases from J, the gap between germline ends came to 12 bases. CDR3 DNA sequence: TGTGCCGGACAGACGGCAAACACTGAAGCTTTCTTT. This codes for CAGQTANTEAFF.

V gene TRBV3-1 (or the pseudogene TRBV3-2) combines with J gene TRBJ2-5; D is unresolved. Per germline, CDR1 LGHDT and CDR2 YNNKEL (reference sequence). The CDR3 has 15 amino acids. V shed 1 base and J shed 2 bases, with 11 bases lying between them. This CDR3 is CASSQGTRVQETQYF. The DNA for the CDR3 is TGTGCCAGCAGCCAAGGCACCCGGGTTCAAGAGACCCAGTACTTC.

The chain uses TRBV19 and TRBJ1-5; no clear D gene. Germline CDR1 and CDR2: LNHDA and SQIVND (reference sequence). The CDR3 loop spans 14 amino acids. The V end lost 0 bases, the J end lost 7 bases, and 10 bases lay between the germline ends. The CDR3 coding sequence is TGTGCCAGTAGTATAGATATCCCCGGGCAGCCCCAGCATTTT. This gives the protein CASSIDIPGQPQHF.

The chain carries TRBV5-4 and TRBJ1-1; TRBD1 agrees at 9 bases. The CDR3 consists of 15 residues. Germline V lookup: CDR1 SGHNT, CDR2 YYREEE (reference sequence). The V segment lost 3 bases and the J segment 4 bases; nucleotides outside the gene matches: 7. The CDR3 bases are TGTGCCAGCAGCTCAACAGGGGGCGCGGTCACTGAAGCTTTCTTT. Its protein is CASSSTGGAVTEAFF.

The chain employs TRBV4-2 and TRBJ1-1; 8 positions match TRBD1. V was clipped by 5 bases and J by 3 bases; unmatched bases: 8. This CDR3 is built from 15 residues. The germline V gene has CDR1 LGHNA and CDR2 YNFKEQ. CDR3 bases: TGTGCCAGCAGCGAAAGCGACAGGGGATACACTGAAGCTTTCTTT. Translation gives CASSESDRGYTEAFF.

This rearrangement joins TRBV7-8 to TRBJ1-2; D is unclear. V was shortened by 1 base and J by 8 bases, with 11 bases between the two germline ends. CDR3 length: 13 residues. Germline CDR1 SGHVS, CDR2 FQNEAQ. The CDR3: CASSLGSREGYTF. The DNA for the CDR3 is TGTGCCAGCAGCTTAGGGAGCCGGGAGGGCTACACCTTC. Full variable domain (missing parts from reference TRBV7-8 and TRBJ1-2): GAGVSQSPRYKVAKRGQDVALRCDPISGHVSLFWYQQALGQGPEFLTYFQNEAQLDKSGLPSDRFFAERPEGSVSTLKIQRTQQEDSAVYLCASSLGSREGYTFGSGTRLTVV.

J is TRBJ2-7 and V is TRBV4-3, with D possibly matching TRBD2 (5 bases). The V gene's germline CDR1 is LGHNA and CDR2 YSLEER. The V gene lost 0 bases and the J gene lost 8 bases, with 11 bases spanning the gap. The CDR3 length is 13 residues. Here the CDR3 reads CASSQEPGSQQYF. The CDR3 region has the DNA TGCGCCAGCAGCCAAGAGCCGGGGTCGCAGCAGTACTTC.

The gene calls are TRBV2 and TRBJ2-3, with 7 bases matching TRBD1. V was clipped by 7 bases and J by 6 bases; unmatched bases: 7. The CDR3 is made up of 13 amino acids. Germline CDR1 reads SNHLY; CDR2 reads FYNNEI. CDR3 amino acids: CASNRGFADTQYF. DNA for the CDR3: TGTGCCAGCAACAGGGGTTTCGCTGATACGCAGTATTTT.